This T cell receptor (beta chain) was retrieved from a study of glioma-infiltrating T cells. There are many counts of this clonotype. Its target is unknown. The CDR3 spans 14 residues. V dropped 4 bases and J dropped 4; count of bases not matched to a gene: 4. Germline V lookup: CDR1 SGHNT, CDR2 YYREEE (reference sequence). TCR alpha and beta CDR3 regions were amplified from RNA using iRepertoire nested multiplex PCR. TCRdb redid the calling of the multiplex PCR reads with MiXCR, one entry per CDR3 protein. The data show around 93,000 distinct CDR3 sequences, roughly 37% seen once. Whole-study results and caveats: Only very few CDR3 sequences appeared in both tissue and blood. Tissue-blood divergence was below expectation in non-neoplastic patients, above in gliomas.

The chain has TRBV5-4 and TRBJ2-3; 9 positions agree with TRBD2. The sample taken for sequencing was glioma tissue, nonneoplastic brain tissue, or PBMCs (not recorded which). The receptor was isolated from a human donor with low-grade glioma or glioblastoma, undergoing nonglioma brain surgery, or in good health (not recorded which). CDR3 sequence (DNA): TGTGCCAGCAGCCCCAAGCGGGGGGCAGATACGCAGTATTTT. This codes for CASSPKRGADTQYF.